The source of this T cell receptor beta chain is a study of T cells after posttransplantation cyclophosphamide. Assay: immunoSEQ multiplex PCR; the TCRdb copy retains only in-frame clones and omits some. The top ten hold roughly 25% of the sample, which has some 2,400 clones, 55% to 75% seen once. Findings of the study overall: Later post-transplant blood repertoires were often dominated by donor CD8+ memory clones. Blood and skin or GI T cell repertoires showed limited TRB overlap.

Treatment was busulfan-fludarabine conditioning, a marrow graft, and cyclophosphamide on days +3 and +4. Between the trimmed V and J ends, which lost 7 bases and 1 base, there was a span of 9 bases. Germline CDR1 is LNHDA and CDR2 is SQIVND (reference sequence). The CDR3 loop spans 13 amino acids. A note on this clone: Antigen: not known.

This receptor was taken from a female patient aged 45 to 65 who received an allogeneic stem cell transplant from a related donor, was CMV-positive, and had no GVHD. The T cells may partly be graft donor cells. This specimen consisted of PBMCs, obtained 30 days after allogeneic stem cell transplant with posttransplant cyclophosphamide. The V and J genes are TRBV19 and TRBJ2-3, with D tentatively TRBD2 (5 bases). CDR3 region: CASTYGGTDTQYF. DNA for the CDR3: TGTGCCAGTACCTACGGGGGCACAGATACGCAGTATTTT.